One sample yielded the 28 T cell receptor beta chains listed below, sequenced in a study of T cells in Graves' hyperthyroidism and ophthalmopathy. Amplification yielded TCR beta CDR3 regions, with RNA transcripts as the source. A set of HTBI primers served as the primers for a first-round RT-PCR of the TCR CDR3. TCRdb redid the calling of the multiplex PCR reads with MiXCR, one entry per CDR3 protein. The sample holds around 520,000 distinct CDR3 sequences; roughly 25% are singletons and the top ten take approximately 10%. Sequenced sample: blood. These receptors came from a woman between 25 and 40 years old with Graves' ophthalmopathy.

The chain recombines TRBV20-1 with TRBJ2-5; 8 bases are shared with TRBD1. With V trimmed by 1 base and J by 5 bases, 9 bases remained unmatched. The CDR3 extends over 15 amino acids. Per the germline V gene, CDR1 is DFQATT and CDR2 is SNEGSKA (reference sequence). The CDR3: CSARARAGGPETQYF. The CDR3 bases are TGCAGTGCTAGAGCCCGGGCAGGGGGCCCCGAGACCCAGTACTTC.

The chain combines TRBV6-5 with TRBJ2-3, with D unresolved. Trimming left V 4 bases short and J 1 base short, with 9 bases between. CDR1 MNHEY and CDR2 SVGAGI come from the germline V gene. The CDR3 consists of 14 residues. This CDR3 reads CASSSPGRTDTQYF. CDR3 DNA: TGTGCCAGCAGTTCCCCGGGCCGCACAGATACGCAGTATTTT.

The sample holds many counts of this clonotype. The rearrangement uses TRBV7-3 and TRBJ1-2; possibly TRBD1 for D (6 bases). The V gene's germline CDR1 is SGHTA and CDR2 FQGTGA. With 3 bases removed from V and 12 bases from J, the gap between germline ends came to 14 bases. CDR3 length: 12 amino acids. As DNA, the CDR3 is TGTGCCAGCAGCTTTGAGGGGGGTTACCACACCTTC. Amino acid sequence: CASSFEGGYHTF.

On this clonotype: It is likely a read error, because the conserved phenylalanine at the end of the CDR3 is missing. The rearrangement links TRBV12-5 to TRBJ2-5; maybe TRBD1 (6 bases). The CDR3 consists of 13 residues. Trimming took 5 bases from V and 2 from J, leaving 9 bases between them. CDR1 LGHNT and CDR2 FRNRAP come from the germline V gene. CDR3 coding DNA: TGTGCTAGTGGTAATGACAGGCAAGAGACCCAGTACCTC. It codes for CASGNDRQETQYL.

DNA of the CDR3: TGTGCCAGCAGTCGACAGGGGATTAGTTATGGCTACACCTTC. Its translation is CASSRQGISYGYTF. The chain is built from TRBV28 and TRBJ1-2; TRBD1 matches at 8 bases. The CDR3 totals 14 residues. V shed 5 bases, J shed 5 bases, and the junction held 7 bases outside the gene matches. CDR1 is MDHEN and CDR2 is SYDVKM in the germline V gene.

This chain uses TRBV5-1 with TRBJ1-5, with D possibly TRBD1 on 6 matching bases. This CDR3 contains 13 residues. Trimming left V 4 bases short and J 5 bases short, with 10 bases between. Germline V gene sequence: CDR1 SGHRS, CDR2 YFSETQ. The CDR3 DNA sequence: TGCGCCAGCAGCCCAGGGGCTGATCAGCCCCAGCATTTT. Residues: CASSPGADQPQHF.

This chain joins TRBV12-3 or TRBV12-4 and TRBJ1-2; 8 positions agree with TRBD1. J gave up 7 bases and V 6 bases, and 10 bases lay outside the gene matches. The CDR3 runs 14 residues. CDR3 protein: CASSRGTGGSGYTF. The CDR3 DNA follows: TGTGCCAGCAGCCGTGGTACAGGGGGAAGTGGCTACACCTTC.

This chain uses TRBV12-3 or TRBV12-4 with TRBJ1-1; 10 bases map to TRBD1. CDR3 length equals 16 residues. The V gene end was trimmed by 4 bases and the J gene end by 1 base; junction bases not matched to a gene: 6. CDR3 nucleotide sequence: TGTGCCAGCAGTTCCAGACAGGGGGCGAGGAACACTGAAGCTTTCTTT. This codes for CASSSRQGARNTEAFF.

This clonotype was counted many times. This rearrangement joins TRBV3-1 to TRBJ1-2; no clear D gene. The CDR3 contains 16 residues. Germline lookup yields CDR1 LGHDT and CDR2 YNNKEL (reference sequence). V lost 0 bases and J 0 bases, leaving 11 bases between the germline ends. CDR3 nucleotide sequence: TGTGCCAGCAGCCAAGATAGTGGCGGAGCTAACTATGGCTACACCTTC. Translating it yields CASSQDSGGANYGYTF.

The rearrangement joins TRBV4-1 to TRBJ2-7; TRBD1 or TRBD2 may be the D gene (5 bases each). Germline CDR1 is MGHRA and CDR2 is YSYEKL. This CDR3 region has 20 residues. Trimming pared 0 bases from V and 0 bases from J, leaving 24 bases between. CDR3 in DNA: TGCGCCAGCAGCCAAGAACGGGACGGGGCAAGGCGGGCTCGCTCCTACGAGCAGTACTTC. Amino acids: CASSQERDGARRARSYEQYF.

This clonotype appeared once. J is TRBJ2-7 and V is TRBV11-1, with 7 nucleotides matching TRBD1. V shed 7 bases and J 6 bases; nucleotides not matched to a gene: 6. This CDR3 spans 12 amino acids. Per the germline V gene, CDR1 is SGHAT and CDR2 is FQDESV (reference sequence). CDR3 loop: CASIPGGREQYF. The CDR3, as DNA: TGTGCCAGCATCCCAGGGGGACGCGAGCAGTACTTC.

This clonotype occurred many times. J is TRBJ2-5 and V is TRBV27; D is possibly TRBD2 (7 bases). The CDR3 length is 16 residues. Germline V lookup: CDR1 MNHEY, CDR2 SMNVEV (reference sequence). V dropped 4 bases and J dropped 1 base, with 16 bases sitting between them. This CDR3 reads CASSSYRGGAQETQYF. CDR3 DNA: TGTGCCAGCAGTTCTTATAGGGGGGGGGCCCAAGAGACCCAGTACTTC.

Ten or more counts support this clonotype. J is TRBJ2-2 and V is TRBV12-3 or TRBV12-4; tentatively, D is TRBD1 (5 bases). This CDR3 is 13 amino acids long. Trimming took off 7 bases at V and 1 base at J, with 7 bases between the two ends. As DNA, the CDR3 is TGTGCCAGCAATCAGGGGAACACCGGGGAGCTGTTTTTT. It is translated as CASNQGNTGELFF.

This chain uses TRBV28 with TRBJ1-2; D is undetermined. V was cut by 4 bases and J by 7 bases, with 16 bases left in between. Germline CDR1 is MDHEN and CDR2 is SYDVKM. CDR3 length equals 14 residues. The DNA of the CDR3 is TGTGCCAGCAGTTACACCGGGAACGTCCTTGGCTACACCTTC. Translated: CASSYTGNVLGYTF.

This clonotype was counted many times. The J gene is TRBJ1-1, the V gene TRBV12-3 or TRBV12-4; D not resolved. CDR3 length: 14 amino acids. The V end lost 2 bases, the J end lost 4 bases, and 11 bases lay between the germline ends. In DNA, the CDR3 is TGTGCCAGCAGTTTATGGGTTTCTCGCACTGAAGCTTTCTTT. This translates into CASSLWVSRTEAFF.

The CDR3 is CASSLGQRGSSYEQYF. The CDR3 DNA reads TGTGCCAGCAGCTTAGGCCAGCGGGGGAGCTCCTACGAGCAGTACTTC. V gene TRBV7-6 combines with J gene TRBJ2-7; 8 bases fit TRBD2. V lost 1 base, J lost 0 bases, and 5 bases stayed unmatched. This CDR3 contains 16 residues. Germline CDR1 is SGHVS and CDR2 is FNYEAQ. The whole variable domain, remainder taken from reference TRBV7-6 and TRBJ2-7, is GAGVSQSPRYKVTKRGQDVALRCDPISGHVSLYWYRQALGQGPEFLTYFNYEAQQDKSGLPNDRFSAERPEGSISTLTIQRTEQRDSAMYRCASSLGQRGSSYEQYFGPGTRLTVT.

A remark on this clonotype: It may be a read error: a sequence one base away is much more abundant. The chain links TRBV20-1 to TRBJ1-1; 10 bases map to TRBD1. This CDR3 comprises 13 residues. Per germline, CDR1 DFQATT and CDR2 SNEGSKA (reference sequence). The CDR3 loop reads CSAPRQGATESFF. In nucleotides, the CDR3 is TGCAGTGCTCCTCGACAGGGGGCGACTGAATCTTTCTTT.

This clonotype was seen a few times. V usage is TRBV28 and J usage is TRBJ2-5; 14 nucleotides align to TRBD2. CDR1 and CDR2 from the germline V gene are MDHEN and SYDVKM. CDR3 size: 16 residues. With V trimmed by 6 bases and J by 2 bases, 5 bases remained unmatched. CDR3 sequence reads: CASRPRLAGGQETQYF. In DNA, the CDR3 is TGTGCCAGCAGACCCAGACTAGCGGGAGGGCAAGAGACCCAGTACTTC.

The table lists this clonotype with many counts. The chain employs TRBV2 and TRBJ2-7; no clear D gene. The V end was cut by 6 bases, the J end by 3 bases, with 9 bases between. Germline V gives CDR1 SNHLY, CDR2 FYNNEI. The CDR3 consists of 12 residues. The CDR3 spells CASRDGVYEQYF. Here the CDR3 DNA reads TGTGCCAGCAGGGACGGAGTCTACGAGCAGTACTTC.

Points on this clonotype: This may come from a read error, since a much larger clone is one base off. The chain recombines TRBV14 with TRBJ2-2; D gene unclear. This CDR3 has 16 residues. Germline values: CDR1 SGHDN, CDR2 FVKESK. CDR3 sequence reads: CAGSQAPLANTGELFF. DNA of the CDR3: TGTGCCGGCAGCCAAGCCCCCTTGGCGAACACCGGGGAGCTGTTTTTT. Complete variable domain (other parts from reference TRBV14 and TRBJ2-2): EAGVTQFPSHSVIEKGQTVTLRCDPISGHDNLYWYRRVMGKEIKFLLHFVKESKQDESGMPNNRFLAERTGGTYSTLKVQPAELEDSGVYFCAGSQAPLANTGELFFGEGSRLTVL.

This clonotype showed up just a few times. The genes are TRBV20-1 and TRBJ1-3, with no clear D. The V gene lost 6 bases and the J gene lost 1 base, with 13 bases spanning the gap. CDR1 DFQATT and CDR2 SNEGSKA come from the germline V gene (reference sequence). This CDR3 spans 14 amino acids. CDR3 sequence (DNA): TGCAGTGCCGCCGGGATGGGATCTGGAAACACCATATATTTT. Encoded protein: CSAAGMGSGNTIYF.

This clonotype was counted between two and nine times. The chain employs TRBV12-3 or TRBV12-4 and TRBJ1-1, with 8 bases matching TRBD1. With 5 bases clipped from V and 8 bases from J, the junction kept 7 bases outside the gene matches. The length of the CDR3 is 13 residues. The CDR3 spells CASSPLDRDEAFF. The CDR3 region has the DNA TGTGCCAGCAGTCCTTTGGACAGGGACGAAGCTTTCTTT.

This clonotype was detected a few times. Written as DNA, the CDR3 is TGTGCCAGCAGCCAAGACGGGACAGGGATATACATTCAGTACTTC. As protein: CASSQDGTGIYIQYF. This rearrangement joins TRBV4-2 to TRBJ2-4; 9 bases map to TRBD1. The CDR3 length is 15 residues. V shed 0 bases and J 8 bases; nucleotides not matched to a gene: 5. Germline loops: CDR1 LGHNA, CDR2 YNFKEQ.

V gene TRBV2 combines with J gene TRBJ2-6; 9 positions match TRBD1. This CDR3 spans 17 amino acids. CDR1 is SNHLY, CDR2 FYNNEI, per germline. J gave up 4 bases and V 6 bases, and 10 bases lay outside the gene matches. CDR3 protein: CASRRIQGATGANVLTF. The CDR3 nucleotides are TGTGCCAGCAGGCGGATACAGGGGGCAACAGGGGCCAACGTCCTGACTTTC.

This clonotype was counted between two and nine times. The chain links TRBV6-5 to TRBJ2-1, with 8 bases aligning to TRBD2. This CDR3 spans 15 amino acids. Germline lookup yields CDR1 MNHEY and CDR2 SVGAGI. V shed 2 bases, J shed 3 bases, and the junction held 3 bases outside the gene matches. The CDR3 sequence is CASSYGRGGYNEQFF. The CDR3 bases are TGTGCCAGCAGTTACGGCCGGGGGGGCTACAATGAGCAGTTCTTC.

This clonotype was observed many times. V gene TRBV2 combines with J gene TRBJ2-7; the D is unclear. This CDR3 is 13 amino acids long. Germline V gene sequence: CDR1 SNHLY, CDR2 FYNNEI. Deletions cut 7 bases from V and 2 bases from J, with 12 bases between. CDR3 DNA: TGTGCCAGCACCTGGACGGAGACCTACGAGCAGTACTTC. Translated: CASTWTETYEQYF.

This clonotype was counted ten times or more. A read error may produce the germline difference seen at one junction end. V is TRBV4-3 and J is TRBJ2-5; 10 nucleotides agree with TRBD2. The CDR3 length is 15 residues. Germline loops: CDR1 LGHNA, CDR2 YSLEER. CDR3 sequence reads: CASSQAGGPEETQYF. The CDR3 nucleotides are TGCGCCAGCAGTCAAGCGGGGGGGCCGGAGGAGACCCAGTACTTC.

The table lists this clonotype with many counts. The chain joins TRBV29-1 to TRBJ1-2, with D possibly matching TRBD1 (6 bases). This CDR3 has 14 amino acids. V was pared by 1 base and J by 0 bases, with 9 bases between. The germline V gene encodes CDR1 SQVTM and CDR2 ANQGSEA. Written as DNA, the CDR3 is TGCAGCGTTGAAGCAGGGGAGGCTAACTATGGCTACACCTTC. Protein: CSVEAGEANYGYTF. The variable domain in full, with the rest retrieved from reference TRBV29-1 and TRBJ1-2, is SAVISQKPSRDICQRGTSLTIQCQVDSQVTMMFWYRQQPGQSLTLIATANQGSEATYESGFVIDKFPISRPNLTFSTLTVSNMSPEDSSIYLCSVEAGEANYGYTFGSGTRLTVV.